These T cell receptor beta chains were read from a single sample in a study of CD8+CD57+ T cells in acquired aplastic anemia. TCRdb re-called the reads through MiXCR, storing one row per CDR3 protein. The sample records 260,000 or so distinct CDR3 sequences, roughly 82% being singletons. Sequenced input: sorted CD4+, CD8+, or CD8+CD57+ T cells (not recorded which) from PBMCs. The receptors originated from a human donor with aplastic anemia. CDR3s include the opening cysteine and the closing phenylalanine or tryptophan. D genes are given only for firm matches. Part of the rows lack a size; the others show once, few, many or a class for expanded clones.

clone_size,d_call,v_call,j_call,cdr3_nt,cdr3_aa
once,.,TRBV7-8,TRBJ1-1,TGTGCCAGCAGCTCAGATCTGACAGGTAGAAATGAAGTCTTCTTT,CASSSDLTGRNEVFF
.,.,TRBV7-9,TRBJ2-7,TGTGCCAGCAGCTTTCGAAGAAGCGGCTGGAGCGATGAGTTC,CASSFRRSGWSDEF
.,.,TRBV11-2,TRBJ2-2,TGCGCCAGCCCCTACTCGGCCGCCAGGGAGCTGTTTTTT,CASPYSAARELFF
.,.,TRBV15,TRBJ2-7,TGTGCCACCAGCAGGGGCTCCAGCCACGAGGACCAGTACTTC,CATSRGSSHEDQYF
few,.,TRBV7-8,TRBJ1-2,TGTGCCAGCAGCTTAGAGGGGGGCCCCGTTACGCAGTATTACACCTTC,CASSLEGGPVTQYYTF
.,.,TRBV7-3,TRBJ2-3,TGTGCCAGCGGTTCTGGGGGGACTGAGACGCAGTATTTT,CASGSGGTETQYF
.,.,TRBV7-8,TRBJ2-3,.,CASSVAGGATTYF
.,.,TRBV7-3,TRBJ2-1,TGTGCCAGCAGTACTGGGGGGATGGCTGAGCAGTTCTTC,CASSTGGMAEQFF
.,.,TRBV7-4,TRBJ2-7,TGTGCCAGCAGTTTCCTGGGGGGTAAGGCCCTGCCACACTTC,CASSFLGGKALPHF
few,.,TRBV12-3/TRBV12-4,TRBJ1-5,TGTGCCAGCAGCTTGGGGGACCTTAACAATCAGCCCCAGCATTTT,CASSLGDLNNQPQHF
.,TRBD1,TRBV5-6,TRBJ2-3,TGTGCCAGCAGAGGGGGCCAGGCAGGGGTCGCAGATACGCAGTATTTT,CASRGGQAGVADTQYF
.,.,TRBV19,TRBJ2-7,TGTGCCAGTAGTATAGCTGGAGGGACCTACAAGCAGTACTTC,CASSIAGGTYKQYF
.,.,TRBV20-1,TRBJ2-5,TGCAGTGCTAGAGTAGGGTTTGAGGATCAGCCCCAGTACTTC,CSARVGFEDQPQYF
once,TRBD1,TRBV19,TRBJ1-1,TGTGCCATACGGACAGGGAGAAACACTGAAGCTTTCTTT,CAIRTGRNTEAFF
once,.,TRBV9,TRBJ1-6,TGTGCCAGCAGCGCCGACAGCGCCTCCTATCATTCACACTTT,CASSADSASYHSHF
.,.,TRBV29-1,TRBJ1-2,TGCAGCGGGGGGGACGCCTATGGCTACACCTTC,CSGGDAYGYTF
.,.,TRBV7-9,TRBJ2-1,TGTGCCAGCAGGGTAGTCGTCTGGAGGATGGATGAGCAGTTCTTC,CASRVVVWRMDEQFF
few,.,TRBV25-1,TRBJ1-2,TGTGCCAGCAGTGATCTAGGAATAAACTATGGCTACACCTTC,CASSDLGINYGYTF
.,.,TRBV13,TRBJ1-1,TGTGCCAGCAGCTCACTTGGAGGGGGGAACACTGAAGCTTTCTTT,CASSSLGGGNTEAFF
.,.,TRBV7-2,TRBJ1-5,TGTGCCAGCAGCTTAGTCTCCTACAATGATCAGCCCCTCCATTTT,CASSLVSYNDQPLHF
.,.,TRBV7-8,TRBJ2-3,TGTGCCAGCGGGGTCGCGGGCACACATGAGAAGTATTTTTTT,CASGVAGTHEKYFF
.,.,TRBV7-6,TRBJ1-2,TGTGCCAGCAGCGTGCCGGGAGCGGACGATGATGGCTACACCTTC,CASSVPGADDDGYTF
.,.,TRBV24-1,TRBJ1-5,TGTGCCACCAGTCACCCGGGACATATTAATCAGCCCCAGCATTTT,CATSHPGHINQPQHF
.,.,TRBV7-2,TRBJ2-1,TGTGCCAGCAGCCCCTGGGGTAGCGGCGATACGCAGTATTTCTTC,CASSPWGSGDTQYFF
few,.,TRBV7-8,TRBJ2-5,TGTGCCAGCAGCTTAGCGGGGGGCCTGGGGACCCAGTACTTC,CASSLAGGLGTQYF
.,.,TRBV25-1,TRBJ2-1,TGTGCCAGCAGTGAGGCTGGTTCCTACAATGAGCAGTTCTTC,CASSEAGSYNEQFF
.,.,TRBV11-2,TRBJ2-3,TGTGCCAGCAGCTTAGCGGGCTGTGGTGATACGCAGTATTTT,CASSLAGCGDTQYF
.,.,TRBV7-2,TRBJ1-2,TGTGCCAGCAGCTTGGAGAGGGACCCGCTTGTATATGGCTACACCTTC,CASSLERDPLVYGYTF
.,.,TRBV7-9,TRBJ2-3,TGTGCCAGCGGGGATGGAGGCAGCGAGGCGCACTATTTT,CASGDGGSEAHYF
few,.,TRBV11-3,TRBJ2-2,TGTGCCAGCAGCTTAGGTCTGACAGCCGGGGAGCTGTTTTTT,CASSLGLTAGELFF
.,.,TRBV19,TRBJ2-1,TGTACCAGTAGTATAGGGGGTGGATCCTACAATGAGCAGTTCTTC,CTSSIGGGSYNEQFF
many,.,TRBV15,TRBJ2-5,TGTGCCACCAGCAGGGGCGGAGGCCACGATACCCAGTACTTC,CATSRGGGHDTQYF
.,.,TRBV9,TRBJ2-3,TGTGCCAGCAGCGTAGGGGGAGGTACCGAGACGCAGTATTTT,CASSVGGGTETQYF
.,.,TRBV7-8,TRBJ2-7,TGTGCCAGCAGCTACGCGCAAGGTAACTACGAGCAGTACTTC,CASSYAQGNYEQYF
.,.,TRBV4-3,TRBJ1-6,TGCGCCAGCAGCAAAGACGTCGATTCACCCCTCCACTTT,CASSKDVDSPLHF
.,.,TRBV2,TRBJ1-1,TGTGCCAGCGGGTTCGGTCTGACAGATACGCCTGATGTTTTCTTT,CASGFGLTDTPDVFF
few,TRBD1,TRBV2,TRBJ1-2,TGTGCCAGAAAGGACAGGGGAGAGAATGGCTACACCTTC,CARKDRGENGYTF
.,TRBD1,TRBV12-3/TRBV12-4,TRBJ2-7,TGTGCCAGCAGTCCGGGACAGGGCGACGAGCAGTACTTC,CASSPGQGDEQYF
.,.,TRBV7-8,TRBJ1-1,TGTGCCAGCAGCTTAGCGGGCCGTCAGGAAACAAACTCTGAAGCTTTCTTT,CASSLAGRQETNSEAFF
few,.,TRBV19,TRBJ1-5,TGTGCCAGTAGTCGGGACAGCAATCAGCCCCAGCATTTT,CASSRDSNQPQHF
.,.,TRBV5-1,TRBJ2-1,TGCGCCAGCAGCTTGGATGAGCGCAATGAGCAGTTCTTC,CASSLDERNEQFF
few,.,TRBV2,TRBJ2-3,TGTGCCAGCAGTCAGCTCGGAGATACGCAGTATTTT,CASSQLGDTQYF
few,TRBD2,TRBV7-9,TRBJ2-3,TGTGCCAGCAGCTTTGAGGGAGGCGGGGGTACGCAGTATTTT,CASSFEGGGGTQYF
.,TRBD2,TRBV7-2,TRBJ2-3,TGTGCCAGCAGCTTCGGGGGGGCTGGGACCCAGTACTTT,CASSFGGAGTQYF
.,.,TRBV7-9,TRBJ2-3,TGTGCCAGCAGCTTAGCGGGTAGTCCCGGGGCCAACTACTTT,CASSLAGSPGANYF
.,TRBD1,TRBV11-3,TRBJ1-1,TGTGCCAGCAGCAACCCTGTGACAGGGGACACTGAAGCTTTCTTT,CASSNPVTGDTEAFF
.,TRBD2,TRBV20-1,TRBJ2-5,TGCAGTGCTCTGAGTCTAGCGGGCGTTCAGACCCAGTACTTC,CSALSLAGVQTQYF
few,.,TRBV29-1,TRBJ2-3,TGCAGCGTTGATGGTAGCAGTGATACGCAGTATTTT,CSVDGSSDTQYF
.,.,TRBV2,TRBJ2-5,TGTGCCATCGGGGAGGGGGGGACAGATACGCAGTACTTC,CAIGEGGTDTQYF
.,.,TRBV9,TRBJ2-3,TGTGCCAGCAGCGTAGAGGGCACTGATATGGTGTATTTT,CASSVEGTDMVYF
few,.,TRBV24-1,TRBJ2-3,TGTGCCACCAGTGACACTAGCACAGATACGCAGTATTTT,CATSDTSTDTQYF
.,.,TRBV7-9,TRBJ2-3,TGTGCCAGCAGCTTTGAGGGAAGTGGCGGTACCCAGGAGTTT,CASSFEGSGGTQEF
once,.,TRBV5-4,TRBJ2-6,TGTGCCAGCAGCTTTCATCCAGGCTACGGGGCCAACGTCCTGACTTTC,CASSFHPGYGANVLTF